Listed here are 4 T cell receptor beta chains from one sample, sequenced in a study of T cell responses to AZD1222 COVID-19 vaccine. Sequencing used immunoSEQ multiplex PCR; TCRdb keeps in-frame clones, though not all of them. The table records more than 100,000 clones, roughly 85% of them present only once. The source material was peripheral blood, sampled 28 days after the second dose of the MenACWY control vaccine. The receptors originated from an adult who received the MenACWY meningococcal vaccine as a control.

The chain links TRBV9 to TRBJ2-1; 9 nucleotides line up with TRBD2. Looked up from germline, CDR1 is SGDLS and CDR2 is YYNGEE. The CDR3 loop spans 15 amino acids. After removal of 2 bases from V and 6 bases from J, the junction contained 6 bases not matched to a gene. The CDR3 sequence: CASSVLAGLGNEQFF. The DNA of the CDR3 is TGTGCCAGCAGCGTTCTAGCGGGGCTGGGCAATGAGCAGTTCTTC.

The V gene is TRBV7-2, the J gene TRBJ1-1, with D hard to call. From germline, CDR1 is SGHTA and CDR2 FQGNSA. The CDR3 runs to 14 residues. The V and J ends lost 1 base and 5 bases respectively, with 11 bases between them. The DNA for the CDR3 is TGTGCCAGCAGCTTAGGATGGAGGGCGACTGAAGCTTTCTTT. Its translation is CASSLGWRATEAFF.

This chain connects TRBV3-1 (or the pseudogene TRBV3-2) to TRBJ1-2; no clear D. Trimming stripped 1 base from V and 0 bases from J, with 12 bases between. Germline V CDR1 and CDR2: LGHDT, YNNKEL (reference sequence). CDR3 size: 16 residues. CDR3 DNA: TGTGCCAGCAGCCAAGGCCTACCTCAGACTAACTATGGCTACACCTTC. It codes for CASSQGLPQTNYGYTF.

This chain connects TRBV30 to TRBJ2-7, with 7 positions matching TRBD1. With V trimmed by 4 bases and J by 7 bases, 16 bases remained unmatched. This CDR3 is built from 15 residues. Germline CDR1 is GTSNPN and CDR2 is SVGIG (reference sequence). The chain's CDR3 is CAWTRTGQMILEQYF. CDR3 nucleotide sequence: TGTGCCTGGACCCGTACGGGACAGATGATTCTGGAGCAGTACTTC. Combining the CDR3 with reference TRBV30 and TRBJ2-7 gives the whole variable domain SQTIHQWPATLVQPVGSPLSLECTVEGTSNPNLYWYRQAAGRGLQLLFYSVGIGQISSEVPQNLSASRPQDRQFILSSKKLLLSDSGFYLCAWTRTGQMILEQYFGPGTRLTVT.